The 28 T cell receptor beta chains in this list originate from one sample, sequenced in a study of shared clonotypes between healthy human individuals. Data came from immunoSEQ multiplex PCR; TCRdb stores just in-frame clones and leaves some out. Of about 1.5 million clones listed, 95% to 99% are singletons. Sequenced material: naive CD4+ T cells sorted from blood. As to subset: CD45RA+ positively selected. The receptor source for this set is a young man in good health.

The V gene is TRBV28, the J gene TRBJ2-5; D is perhaps TRBD2 (6 bases). Trimming shortened V by 10 bases and J by 5 bases, and 23 bases separated the two germline ends. The CDR3 is 15 residues long. Per the germline V gene, CDR1 is MDHEN and CDR2 is SYDVKM. CDR3 in DNA: TGTGCCACTAACAGTCCGGGACTCTCAGAGGAGACCCAGTACTTC. Protein: CATNSPGLSEETQYF.

This clone was recorded only once. This chain links TRBV6-4 with TRBJ2-6; D is undetermined. This CDR3 spans 16 amino acids. Germline CDR1 is MRHNA and CDR2 is SNTAGT. The V end lost 2 bases, the J end lost 0 bases, and 8 bases lay between the germline ends. Here the CDR3 DNA reads TGTGCCAGCAGTGACCTGGGTGGCTCTGGGGCCAACGTCCTGACTTTC. Translation: CASSDLGGSGANVLTF.

The rearrangement links TRBV5-1 to TRBJ2-2, with 11 bases that match TRBD1. This CDR3 has 17 amino acids. The junction had 8 bases not matched to a gene; V was cut back by 4 bases and J by 3 bases. Germline CDR1 is SGHRS and CDR2 is YFSETQ. The CDR3 nucleotides read TGCGCCAGCAGCCCCCGGGGACAGGGGGTTGACACCGGGGAGCTGTTTTTT. This codes for CASSPRGQGVDTGELFF.

The genes are TRBV5-1 and TRBJ2-3, with D possibly being TRBD2 (5 bases). The germline V gene encodes CDR1 SGHRS and CDR2 YFSETQ. V lost 0 bases, J lost 8 bases, and 19 bases lay in between. This CDR3 has 16 amino acids. The CDR3 region is CASSLGNSVLSGTQYF. For the CDR3, the DNA is TGCGCCAGCAGCTTGGGTAATAGCGTCCTGAGTGGTACGCAGTATTTT.

The chain recombines TRBV18 with TRBJ1-2, with 10 bases aligning to TRBD1. The junction had 4 bases not matched to a gene; V was cut back by 1 base and J by 8 bases. Germline V gene sequence: CDR1 KGHSH, CDR2 LQKENI. The CDR3 has 14 amino acids. CDR3 amino acids: CASSPLGTGEGYTF. CDR3 DNA: TGTGCCAGCTCACCACTCGGGACAGGGGAAGGCTACACCTTC. Drawing the rest from reference TRBV18 and TRBJ1-2, the complete variable domain is NAGVMQNPRHLVRRRGQEARLRCSPMKGHSHVYWYRQLPEEGLKFMVYLQKENIIDESGMPKERFSAEFPKEGPSILRIQQVVRGDSAAYFCASSPLGTGEGYTFGSGTRLTVV.

The count of this clone is one. This sequence joins TRBV5-1 and TRBJ2-5; possible D gene TRBD2, 5 bases. V was cut by 2 bases and J by 2 bases, with 19 bases left in between. Germline V lookup: CDR1 SGHRS, CDR2 YFSETQ. This CDR3 is 17 amino acids long. CDR3 DNA: TGCGCCAGCAGCTTTATCCGTAATAGCGCGGAACAAGAGACCCAGTACTTC. This codes for CASSFIRNSAEQETQYF. The whole variable domain, remainder taken from reference TRBV5-1 and TRBJ2-5, is KAGVTQTPRYLIKTRGQQVTLSCSPISGHRSVSWYQQTPGQGLQFLFEYFSETQRNKGNFPGRFSGRQFSNSRSEMNVSTLELGDSALYLCASSFIRNSAEQETQYFGPGTRLLVL.

The chain couples TRBV7-9 to TRBJ2-1; TRBD2 matches 14 bases. Per the germline V gene, CDR1 is SEHNR and CDR2 is FQNEAQ (reference sequence). The trim removed 3 bases at V and 15 bases at J, leaving 10 bases unmatched. CDR3 length: 15 residues. DNA for the CDR3: TGTGCCAGCAGCTTCGGGACTAGCGGGAGCCACCCCCCGTTCTTC. This sequence encodes CASSFGTSGSHPPFF.

This chain connects TRBV27 to TRBJ2-5; no firm D call. The V and J ends lost 3 bases and 6 bases respectively, with 11 bases between them. This CDR3 region has 13 residues. In germline, CDR1 is MNHEY, CDR2 SMNVEV (reference sequence). The CDR3 sequence is CASSFPPLKTQYF. The CDR3, as DNA: TGTGCCAGCAGTTTTCCCCCTTTGAAGACCCAGTACTTC.

This chain joins TRBV15 and TRBJ2-1; 7 bases match TRBD2. Germline values: CDR1 LNHNV, CDR2 YYDKDF (reference sequence). The CDR3 contains 18 residues. The V segment lost 7 bases and the J segment 4 bases; nucleotides outside the gene matches: 19. The CDR3 bases are TGTGCCACCAACCGGGGGGATTATAGCAGACGGGGTTACAATGAGCAGTTCTTC. Protein sequence: CATNRGDYSRRGYNEQFF.

In its sample, this clone was seen once. The chain employs TRBV5-1 and TRBJ2-7, with D hard to call. V was trimmed by 0 bases and J by 3 bases, leaving 13 bases between them. The CDR3 is made up of 15 amino acids. The germline CDR1 and CDR2 sequences are SGHRS and YFSETQ. The CDR3 DNA reads TGCGCCAGCAGCTTGGACGACGGGCGAGGCTACGAGCAGTACTTC. Residues: CASSLDDGRGYEQYF.

DNA for the CDR3: TGCGCCAGCAGCTTTGGTTCCGAGGAGACGCAGTATTTT. This translates into CASSFGSEETQYF. This chain connects TRBV5-1 to TRBJ2-3, with D unclear. The length of the CDR3 is 13 residues. Germline V gene sequence: CDR1 SGHRS, CDR2 YFSETQ. V was clipped by 2 bases and J by 9 bases, with 13 bases between them.

The CDR3 spells CASSLGRFNQPQHF. The CDR3 DNA sequence: TGTGCCAGCAGTTTGGGGCGTTTCAATCAGCCCCAGCATTTT. The rearrangement uses TRBV28 and TRBJ1-5; possible D gene TRBD1, 5 bases. Germline-derived CDR1 and CDR2 are MDHEN and SYDVKM. The CDR3 is 14 residues long. With 3 bases removed from V and 3 bases from J, the gap between germline ends came to 9 bases.

The gene calls are TRBV28 and TRBJ2-7, with a weak D call TRBD1 (6 bases). Germline V lookup: CDR1 MDHEN, CDR2 SYDVKM. This CDR3 has 14 amino acids. The V and J ends lost 2 bases and 5 bases respectively, with 13 bases between them. The CDR3 DNA reads as TGTGCCAGCAGTTTAATGGGGGCTCGGGACGAGCAGTACTTC. Protein product: CASSLMGARDEQYF. Supplemented by reference TRBV28 and TRBJ2-7, the full variable domain reads DVKVTQSSRYLVKRTGEKVFLECVQDMDHENMFWYRQDPGLGLRLIYFSYDVKMKEKGDIPEGYSVSREKKERFSLILESASTNQTSMYLCASSLMGARDEQYFGPGTRLTVT.

This clone was detected only once. The genes are TRBV5-1 and TRBJ2-5; possibly TRBD2 for D (6 bases). Germline CDR1 reads SGHRS; CDR2 reads YFSETQ. With 1 base removed from V and 5 bases from J, the gap between germline ends came to 18 bases. The CDR3 spans 16 residues. The CDR3 loop is CASSLRRDTAGETQYF. For the CDR3, the DNA is TGCGCCAGCAGCTTGAGGCGGGATACCGCTGGGGAGACCCAGTACTTC.

The chain has TRBV7-2 and TRBJ1-2; tentative D call: TRBD1 (6 bases). Germline V gives CDR1 SGHTA, CDR2 FQGNSA. The CDR3 length is 13 residues. V dropped 1 base and J dropped 8 bases, with 11 bases sitting between them. Here the CDR3 reads CASSLGGQRGYTF. In DNA, the CDR3 is TGTGCCAGCAGCTTAGGGGGGCAAAGGGGCTACACCTTC.

The V call is TRBV7-9, the J call TRBJ2-7; 11 bases agree with TRBD2. The germline CDR1 and CDR2 sequences are SEHNR and FQNEAQ (reference sequence). This CDR3 has 14 residues. The V and J ends lost 5 bases and 6 bases, in that order; junction bases with no gene match: 6. The CDR3 here is CASSARLAGREQYF. The CDR3 DNA reads TGTGCCAGCAGCGCTAGACTAGCGGGACGCGAGCAGTACTTC.

The V gene is TRBV11-3, the J gene TRBJ2-1, with 11 bases that match TRBD2. Looked up from germline, CDR1 is SGHNT and CDR2 is YENEEA. Unmatched junction bases numbered 10, after V lost 5 bases and J lost 10 bases. CDR3 length: 15 residues. The CDR3 reads CASSLLAGGLGEQFF. The CDR3 nucleotides read TGTGCCAGCAGCCTTCTAGCGGGAGGCTTAGGAGAGCAGTTCTTC.

This clone occurred once. CDR3 sequence: CASSEVQGAIEQFF. CDR3 in DNA: TGCGCCAGCAGTGAGGTCCAGGGGGCGATTGAGCAGTTCTTC. The chain employs TRBV10-1 and TRBJ2-1, with 8 bases identical to TRBD1. Looked up from germline, CDR1 is WNHNN and CDR2 is SYGVQD (reference sequence). This CDR3 is built from 14 residues. With V trimmed by 2 bases and J by 9 bases, 6 bases remained unmatched.

As to this clone: This specimen includes other DNA sequences encoding the same CDR3. This chain connects TRBV5-6 to TRBJ1-5; 7 positions match TRBD1. V lost 4 bases and J lost 2; bases outside the gene matches: 3. CDR1 and CDR2 (germline): SGHDT, YYEEEE. There are 14 residues in the CDR3. CDR3 sequence (DNA): TGTGCCAGCAGCCTGACAGGGCGCAATCAGCCCCAGCATTTT. Its translation is CASSLTGRNQPQHF.

This clone was picked up one time. This chain connects TRBV19 to TRBJ1-5, with TRBD1 identical over 7 bases. Trimming took 7 bases from V and 9 from J; bases not matched to a gene: 15. This CDR3 region has 15 residues. Germline lookup yields CDR1 LNHDA and CDR2 SQIVND (reference sequence). The CDR3 DNA follows: TGTGCCAGTACTTGGGACAGAATGCCTTCAAGGCCCCAGCATTTT. The encoded protein is CASTWDRMPSRPQHF.

V and J are TRBV27 and TRBJ2-2; a possible D gene is TRBD1 (6 bases). Trimming took 7 bases from V and 2 from J, leaving 17 bases between them. The CDR3 runs 16 residues. Germline CDR1 and CDR2: MNHEY and SMNVEV (reference sequence). This CDR3 reads CASKFAGQSNTGELFF. CDR3 bases: TGTGCCAGCAAATTTGCTGGACAGAGTAACACCGGGGAGCTGTTTTTT.

With regard to this clone: Other nucleotide sequences from this sample produce the same CDR3. V is TRBV5-1 and J is TRBJ1-4; 9 nucleotides line up with TRBD1. The CDR3 is made up of 15 amino acids. CDR1 is SGHRS, CDR2 YFSETQ, per germline. The V segment lost 1 base and the J segment 6 bases; nucleotides outside the gene matches: 4. The CDR3 sequence is CASSLSGTGYEKLFF. Here the CDR3 DNA reads TGCGCCAGCAGCTTGAGCGGGACAGGGTATGAAAAACTGTTTTTT.

The J gene is TRBJ2-3, the V gene TRBV18; D could derive from TRBD1 or TRBD2 (5 bases each). Germline V lookup: CDR1 KGHSH, CDR2 LQKENI. The CDR3 has 13 amino acids. Trimming cost V 3 bases and J 6 bases, with 10 bases left between them. CDR3 nucleotides: TGTGCCAGCTCACCCCGGGACCCCGATACGCAGTATTTT. Residues: CASSPRDPDTQYF.

The CDR3 protein is CAISVLAGEGEQYF. Written as DNA, the CDR3 is TGTGCCATCAGTGTTCTAGCGGGAGAAGGCGAGCAGTACTTC. This sequence joins TRBV10-3 and TRBJ2-7; 10 nucleotides line up with TRBD2. The CDR3 has 14 residues. The germline V gene has CDR1 ENHRY and CDR2 SYGVKD. V lost 4 bases to trimming and J lost 6 bases; unmatched junction nucleotides: 6.

The gene calls are TRBV5-1 and TRBJ2-5; D is possibly TRBD1 or TRBD2 (6 bases each). The CDR3 sequence is 17 residues long. Trimming cost V 1 base and J 2 bases, with 18 bases left between them. Looked up from germline, CDR1 is SGHRS and CDR2 is YFSETQ. The CDR3 reads CASSLPDIGGRQETQYF. CDR3 DNA sequence: TGCGCCAGCAGCTTGCCCGACATCGGGGGCAGGCAAGAGACCCAGTACTTC. Full variable domain (rest looked up from reference TRBV5-1 and TRBJ2-5): KAGVTQTPRYLIKTRGQQVTLSCSPISGHRSVSWYQQTPGQGLQFLFEYFSETQRNKGNFPGRFSGRQFSNSRSEMNVSTLELGDSALYLCASSLPDIGGRQETQYFGPGTRLLVL.

The rearrangement uses TRBV5-4 and TRBJ2-1; 13 positions agree with TRBD2. There are 16 residues in the CDR3. V gave up 4 bases and J gave up 4 bases; unmatched junction bases: 5. Germline loops: CDR1 SGHNT, CDR2 YYREEE (reference sequence). The CDR3 loop is CASSATSGRAYNEQFF. CDR3 nucleotides: TGTGCCAGCAGCGCCACTAGCGGGAGGGCTTACAATGAGCAGTTCTTC.

This chain links TRBV11-3 with TRBJ2-4; D unclear. Trimming stripped 1 base from V and 8 bases from J, with 9 bases between. Germline CDR1 and CDR2: SGHNT and YENEEA. The CDR3 is made up of 13 amino acids. CDR3 sequence reads: CASSLAPSHIQYF. The CDR3 DNA reads as TGTGCCAGCAGCTTAGCCCCTTCCCACATTCAGTACTTC.

This clone has only one observation. The chain's CDR3 is CASTPSGRLADTQYF. Written as DNA, the CDR3 is TGTGCCAGCACCCCTAGCGGGAGGTTAGCAGATACGCAGTATTTT. This chain joins TRBV28 and TRBJ2-3, with 11 nucleotides matching TRBD2. The CDR3 consists of 15 residues. Trimming cost V 7 bases and J 4 bases; bases outside gene matches: 7. Germline CDR1 and CDR2: MDHEN and SYDVKM.